Listed here are 5 T cell receptor beta chains from one sample, sequenced in a study of cytomegalovirus exposure and HLA in healthy donors. Primers: 60 Vbeta forward and 13 Jbeta reverse. Libraries were prepared by immunoSEQ multiplex PCR; TCRdb keeps only in-frame clonotypes and omits some of them. The table records 60,000 to 95,000 clones, 84% of them present only once. The sample consisted of PBMCs. These TCRs come from a man between 65 and 85 years old in good health and CMV-seropositive.

This chain uses TRBV7-2 with TRBJ2-2; 8 nucleotides align to TRBD2. Trimming took 5 bases from V and 3 from J; bases not matched to a gene: 8. The CDR3 has 16 residues. In germline, CDR1 is SGHTA, CDR2 FQGNSA. CDR3 DNA sequence: TGTGCCAGCAGCCCGAGCGGGGGCGCCTACACCGGGGAGCTGTTTTTT. Amino acids: CASSPSGGAYTGELFF.

The chain uses TRBV30 and TRBJ2-5, with D perhaps matching TRBD1 (8 bases). Germline loops: CDR1 GTSNPN, CDR2 SVGIG (reference sequence). V shed 5 bases and J shed 5 bases, with 15 bases lying between them. The CDR3 is made up of 13 amino acids. CDR3 protein: CAWGQQGGETQYF. The CDR3 DNA reads TGTGCCTGGGGACAACAGGGGGGGGAGACCCAGTACTTC.

The rearrangement uses TRBV18 and TRBJ2-1, with 7 bases matching TRBD2. The V gene's germline CDR1 is KGHSH and CDR2 LQKENI. J gave up 0 bases and V 3 bases, and 5 bases lay outside the gene matches. The CDR3 contains 16 residues. This CDR3 is CASSPIGGSSYNEQFF. The CDR3 bases are TGTGCCAGCTCACCGATCGGGGGGTCCTCCTACAATGAGCAGTTCTTC. Full variable domain (remainder filled in from reference TRBV18 and TRBJ2-1): NAGVMQNPRHLVRRRGQEARLRCSPMKGHSHVYWYRQLPEEGLKFMVYLQKENIIDESGMPKERFSAEFPKEGPSILRIQQVVRGDSAAYFCASSPIGGSSYNEQFFGPGTRLTVL.

The gene calls are TRBV6-1 and TRBJ1-5, with TRBD1 matching 9 bases. V lost 6 bases, J lost 6 bases, and 6 bases stayed unmatched. The germline V gene has CDR1 MNHNS and CDR2 SASEGT. The CDR3 is 14 amino acids. The CDR3 sequence is CASRGDRGGQPQHF. The CDR3 DNA is TGTGCCAGCAGGGGTGACAGGGGGGGTCAGCCCCAGCATTTT.

This CDR3 reads CASTPTGTGDYEQYF. As DNA, the CDR3 is TGTGCCAGCACCCCCACCGGGACAGGGGACTACGAGCAGTACTTC. The chain joins TRBV6-5 to TRBJ2-7, with TRBD1 matching 10 bases. Germline values: CDR1 MNHEY, CDR2 SVGAGI. The CDR3 extends over 15 amino acids. V shed 7 bases and J 3 bases; nucleotides not matched to a gene: 9.